The present T cell receptor beta chain was sequenced within a study of OX40 agonist ivuxolimab in advanced cancers. A note on the overall study: The costimulatory receptor OX40 (CD134) was targeted by ivuxolimab, a fully human IgG2 agonistic monoclonal antibody. Partial responses occurred in three dose-escalation patients, of whom one had hepatocellular carcinoma and two had cutaneous melanoma. The paper describes the monotherapy dose-escalation part (N = 52 patients) of the phase I trial of ivuxolimab. Patients were allowed to have had prior anti-PD-1, anti-PD-L1 or anti-CTLA-4 therapy, and roughly two fifths of the dose-escalation patients had been treated with checkpoint inhibitors. In the dose-escalation cohort, approximately 80% of patients were male, and the mean age was 60 years with a range of roughly 23 to 79. Peripheral TCRbeta sequencing aimed to test whether ivuxolimab altered TCR sequence diversity and caused clonal T-cell expansion. Of the 50 to 55 patients in dose escalation, around 19 had hepatocellular carcinoma, approximately 15 had melanoma, 9 had renal cell carcinoma and 9 had head and neck cancer. Intravenous ivuxolimab was administered to patients every 2 weeks at six dose levels: 0.01, 0.1, 0.3, 1.5, 3 and 10 mg/kg. General findings and caveats noted by the study authors: The antigen specificity of the peripheral T cells that underwent clonal expansion was not determined. Low levels of normalized T-cell clonal expansion were also shown by some nonresponding patients. After ivuxolimab, expanded clones were on average more numerous among CD8+ T cells than among CD4+ T cells. In the 0.1-3.0 mg/kg groups, partial responders had among the lowest normalized peripheral clonal expansion, particularly in CD8+ T cells. At doses of 0.1 to 3.0 mg/kg, clonal expansion of both CD4+ and CD8+ T cells in blood was seen between baseline and week 6.

The germline V gene encodes CDR1 SGHRS and CDR2 YFSETQ. Spanning cysteine to phenylalanine, the CDR3 consists of 16 amino acids. Only the CDR3 part of the read is kept: 48 bases, read in frame from the first base. V sheds 0 bases and J sheds 1 base, leaving 10 bases between their ends. This clone was found a few times. Its antigen is unknown. Per-base quality was not reported, and no clone a single base away is much larger than it. To sequence the TCRbeta CDR3 region, genomic DNA was isolated from the sorted cells. TCRbeta CDR3 regions were sequenced using the immunoSEQ Assay. Entries here come from immuneACCESS through TCRdb and include only in-frame sequences with V and J called. Some clones fail to appear in such tables; in the studies checked, an unresolved V gene covers under half of the shortfall, and the cause of the remainder is unknown. This sample lists over 15,000 clones; 70% to 80% were detected once. Roughly 34% of the sample is taken by the ten largest.

The trial excluded patients who had a history of autoimmune disease or who were on systemic immunosuppression. Peripheral blood for TCR sequencing was collected from all dose cohorts at baseline, on cycle 4 day 1, and on cycle 7 day 1. Samples were obtained from an open-label, multicenter, first-in-human phase I dose-escalation trial of ivuxolimab. The trial enrolled adults with locally advanced or metastatic head and neck squamous cell, hepatocellular, melanoma or renal cell carcinoma. CD4+ and CD8+ T cells were sorted separately from peripheral blood before TCR sequencing. This specimen was CD4+ or CD8+ T cells sorted from blood, taken in a trial of the OX40 agonist ivuxolimab. In this chain, TRBV5-1 is recombined with TRBJ2-2; TRBD1 might be the D gene, on 5 matching bases. This sequence originates from an adult with an advanced solid tumor such as melanoma, head and neck, liver or kidney cancer. The base sequence is TGCGCCAGCAGCTTGGCCGGCCAGGGGAACACCGGGGAGCTGTTTTTT. Its translation is CASSLAGQGNTGELFF.